Listed below are T cell receptor beta chains from one sample, sequenced in a study of blood T cell repertoires in COVID-19. The method was immunoSEQ multiplex PCR; TCRdb's version includes in-frame clones alone and lacks a portion of them. Altogether around 310,000 clones are present, around 92% being singletons, with the ten largest covering over 9%. Sequences were obtained from PBMCs or T cells enriched from blood (not recorded which). These receptors came from a woman aged 25 to 45 who had recovered from COVID-19. The CDR3 runs from the conserved cysteine through the conserved F or W. The D gene is left open where the match is weak. Where a row states a size, it is once, few, many or the class of an expanded clone; other rows omit it.

D,size,J,V,CDR3,DNA
.,.,TRBJ2-1,TRBV7-2,CASSLVPRSTNEQFF,TGTGCCAGCAGCTTAGTCCCTAGATCGACCAATGAGCAGTTCTTC
.,.,TRBJ2-1,TRBV6-4,CASSDSGLAVQFF,TGTGCCAGCAGTGACTCGGGTCTAGCTGTGCAGTTCTTC
TRBD2,.,TRBJ2-1,TRBV19,CASTNDGTSGTLTRWNEQFF,TGTGCCAGTACCAACGATGGGACTAGCGGGACCCTAACGAGGTGGAATGAGCAGTTCTTC
.,.,TRBJ1-1,TRBV28,CASPLRGSINTEAFF,TGTGCCAGCCCTCTAAGGGGAAGTATTAACACTGAAGCTTTCTTT
.,.,TRBJ2-1,TRBV4-1,CASSQDFNSRPYNEQFF,TGCGCCAGCAGCCAAGATTTTAACTCGAGGCCCTACAATGAGCAGTTCTTC
TRBD1,.,TRBJ2-2,TRBV4-1,CASSQVRTGRIANTGELFF,TGCGCCAGCAGCCAAGTCCGGACAGGGAGGATAGCGAACACCGGGGAGCTGTTTTTT
.,.,TRBJ2-7,TRBV19,CASSTGDILEQYF,TGTGCCAGTAGTACCGGGGACATACTCGAGCAGTACTTC
.,.,TRBJ1-2,TRBV7-9,CASSALVDGYTF,TGTGCCAGCAGCGCGCTGGTGGATGGCTACACCTTC
.,.,TRBJ1-1,TRBV7-8,CASSRGMNTEAFF,TGTGCCAGCAGCAGGGGAATGAACACTGAAGCTTTCTTT
TRBD2,.,TRBJ2-3,TRBV5-8,CASSLGLADTDTQYF,TGTGCCAGCAGCTTGGGCCTAGCGGACACAGATACGCAGTATTTT
TRBD1,.,TRBJ1-2,TRBV10-2,CASTEGDRYGYTF,TGCGCCAGTACGGAGGGGGACAGATATGGCTACACCTTC
.,.,TRBJ1-1,TRBV6-5,CASSTSPAPGTEAFF,TGTGCCAGCAGCACCTCACCGGCTCCGGGCACTGAAGCTTTCTTT
.,.,TRBJ1-1,TRBV11-2,CASSLVQGLGTEAFF,TGTGCCAGCAGCTTAGTGCAGGGTTTAGGCACTGAAGCTTTCTTT
.,.,TRBJ2-2,TRBV11-2,CASSPGLPIGTGELFF,TGTGCCAGCAGCCCGGGACTCCCGATCGGCACCGGGGAGCTGTTTTTT
.,once,TRBJ1-1,TRBV19,CASRSVAEAFF,TGTGCCAGTAGGTCGGTTGCTGAAGCTTTCTTT
.,.,TRBJ1-4,TRBV11-2,CASSFVPSSTNEKLFF,TGTGCCAGCAGCTTCGTCCCCTCGTCAACTAATGAAAAACTGTTTTTT
.,.,TRBJ1-6,TRBV7-9,CASSARLLSNSPLHF,TGTGCCAGCAGTGCTAGACTGCTCTCTAATTCACCCCTCCACTTT
.,.,TRBJ2-7,TRBV18,CASSPFGSRDEQYF,TGTGCCAGCTCACCCTTCGGCAGCCGGGACGAGCAGTACTTC
.,once,TRBJ2-7,TRBV4-3,CASSQVAGNSYEQYF,TGCGCCAGCAGCCAAGTGGCTGGCAACTCCTACGAGCAGTACTTC
TRBD1,.,TRBJ2-5,TRBV10-3,CAISRDRQETQYF,TGTGCCATCAGCCGGGACAGACAGGAGACCCAGTACTTC
.,.,TRBJ2-7,TRBV21-1,CASSPAGSGSYEQYF,TGTGCCAGCAGCCCCGCGGGTAGCGGATCCTACGAGCAGTACTTC
TRBD2,.,TRBJ2-3,TRBV13,CARTWASGSLTQYF,TGTGCCCGCACCTGGGCTAGCGGGAGTTTGACGCAGTATTTT
TRBD1,.,TRBJ1-1,TRBV28,CASSERTGGLNTEAFF,TGTGCCAGCAGTGAAAGAACAGGGGGCTTGAACACTGAAGCTTTCTTT
TRBD1,few,TRBJ1-5,TRBV19,CASTSGQGRNQPQHF,TGTGCCAGTACCTCTGGACAGGGGCGAAATCAGCCCCAGCATTTT
.,.,TRBJ1-6,TRBV5-4,CASSFSGRSSYNSPLHF,TGTGCCAGCAGCTTTAGCGGGAGGAGCTCCTATAATTCACCCCTCCACTTT
.,.,TRBJ1-6,TRBV4-2,CASSPRGRHNSPLHF,TGTGCCAGCAGCCCACGGGGTCGGCATAATTCACCCCTCCACTTT
.,.,TRBJ2-2,TRBV14,CASSQLSGHPNTGELFF,TGTGCCAGCAGCCAACTCTCAGGGCATCCCAACACCGGGGAGCTGTTTTTT
TRBD1,.,TRBJ1-3,TRBV15,CATSTTGSGNTIYF,TGTGCCACCAGCACGACAGGGAGTGGAAACACCATATATTTT
TRBD2,.,TRBJ2-2,TRBV29-1,CSFRLAGGPGGELFF,TGCAGCTTTCGACTAGCGGGAGGGCCTGGCGGGGAGCTGTTTTTT
TRBD1,few,TRBJ1-6,TRBV7-9,CASSSGQGHNSPLHF,TGTGCCAGCAGCTCGGGACAGGGACATAATTCACCCCTCCACTTT
.,.,TRBJ1-4,TRBV21-1,CASIGNRGFRVKLFF,TGTGCCAGCATAGGGAACAGGGGCTTCAGGGTAAAACTGTTTTTT
.,.,TRBJ2-3,TRBV2,CASIEDTQYF,TGTGCCAGCATCGAGGATACGCAGTATTTT
.,.,TRBJ2-5,TRBV18,CASSPAVQETQYF,TGTGCCAGCTCACCGGCAGTCCAAGAGACCCAGTACTTC
TRBD1,.,TRBJ1-6,TRBV6-2/TRBV6-3,CASSDRDRRNSPLHF,TGTGCCAGCAGTGACCGGGACAGAAGAAATTCACCCCTCCACTTT
.,.,TRBJ2-5,TRBV5-6,CASSLRGWETQYF,TGTGCCAGCAGCTTGAGGGGGTGGGAGACCCAGTACTTC
TRBD1,.,TRBJ1-2,TRBV18,CASFRQGDFSNYGYTF,TGTGCCAGCTTCCGACAGGGGGATTTTTCTAACTATGGCTACACCTTC
.,.,TRBJ1-1,TRBV18,CASSPPMGQNTEAFF,TGTGCCAGCTCACCACCGATGGGGCAGAACACTGAAGCTTTCTTT
.,few,TRBJ2-7,TRBV5-4,CASSPRAGATYEQYF,TGTGCCAGCAGCCCCCGGGCGGGTGCGACCTACGAGCAGTACTTC
.,.,TRBJ1-2,TRBV2,CASRKGNQNGYTF,TGTGCCAGCAGAAAGGGGAACCAGAATGGCTACACCTTC
TRBD1,.,TRBJ2-7,TRBV24-1,CATSDLSGTGLYEQYF,TGTGCCACCAGTGACCTTTCGGGGACAGGACTCTACGAGCAGTACTTC
TRBD2,.,TRBJ2-7,TRBV5-1,CASSQTGLAGFIYEQYF,TGCGCCAGCAGCCAAACGGGACTAGCGGGATTTATCTACGAGCAGTACTTC
TRBD2,.,TRBJ2-1,TRBV3-1/TRBV3-2,CASSQDRRLAGVYNEQFF,TGTGCCAGCAGCCAAGATAGGCGCCTAGCGGGGGTGTACAATGAGCAGTTCTTC
.,.,TRBJ1-4,TRBV14,CASSRNQGIGEKLFF,TGTGCCAGCAGCCGGAATCAGGGGATTGGGGAAAAACTGTTTTTT
.,.,TRBJ1-5,TRBV19,CASSPSSEVHQPQHF,TGTGCCAGTAGTCCCTCAAGCGAGGTCCATCAGCCCCAGCATTTT
TRBD1,.,TRBJ1-2,TRBV19,CASSEIGTGLNF,TGTGCCAGTAGCGAAATCGGGACAGGGCTCAACTTC
TRBD1,.,TRBJ2-3,TRBV7-3,CASSLTGTGLAMVTDTQYF,TGTGCCAGCAGCCTTACCGGGACAGGACTGGCCATGGTCACAGATACGCAGTATTTT
.,.,TRBJ1-4,TRBV5-1,CASSLKAATNEKLFF,TGCGCCAGCAGCTTGAAAGCCGCAACTAATGAAAAACTGTTTTTT
TRBD2,.,TRBJ2-1,TRBV20-1,CSARTGREQFF,TGCAGTGCTCGAACCGGGAGGGAGCAGTTCTTC